This T cell receptor (beta chain) was identified in a study of T-cell memory formation after mild COVID-19. Each CDR3 protein is one row after TCRdb ran MiXCR on the 5' RACE reads. The data show 150,000 to 200,000 distinct CDR3 sequences, roughly 13% seen once. The germline V gene has CDR1 DFQATT and CDR2 SNEGSKA (reference sequence). The CDR3 covers 17 residues. Trimming took 6 bases from V and 2 from J, leaving 24 bases between them. Turning to this clonotype: What it binds is not known.

Study-wide results and caveats: Researchers report contracting CD4+ clones mostly in CM and EM, with CD8+ clones in EMRA. Pre-infection memory contained some responding clones, which suggested that cross-reactive memory had joined. From day 15 to 85, contracting clones were balanced between CD4 and CD8, whereas later expanders leaned toward CD4+.

The TCR was taken from a man aged 18 to 30 who had mild COVID-19 (a few samples of this study predate the infection). Cell type and time point are not known. This sequence joins TRBV20-1 and TRBJ2-3, with D tentatively TRBD1 or TRBD2 (5 bases each). Material for sequencing was PBMCs or a T cell subset sorted from them (not recorded which). The CDR3 coding sequence is TGCAGTGCCCCGGTGATGACTGGTGGGGGTTACACAGATACGCAGTATTTT. Amino acid sequence: CSAPVMTGGGYTDTQYF.